The rows below give T cell receptor beta chains drawn from one sample of a study of PD-L1 blockade in urothelial cancer. The protocol was immunoSEQ multiplex PCR, while the TCRdb copy is restricted to in-frame clones and leaves out a portion. The sample lists about 74,000 clones; around 90% were seen once. Material: PBMCs, obtained around atezolizumab (anti-PD-L1) treatment. These receptors were obtained from a man in his 70s with urothelial cancer. Both conserved end residues are part of each CDR3. The order of the fields is J gene, CDR3 length, clone size, V gene, D gene, CDR3 DNA, CDR3 protein. A D gene is named only where the DNA matches it firmly. Clone size is shown for a subset of rows, as once, few, many or a class of expanded clone.

>TRBJ2-7|15|NA|TRBV19|NA
TGTGCCAGTAGTTCGGGGGGCTCGGTTCAATACGAGCAGTACTTC
CASSSGGSVQYEQYF
>TRBJ2-7|13|NA|TRBV29-1|NA
TGCAGCGTTGAATCCGCCGGAGGGTACGAGCAGTACTTC
CSVESAGGYEQYF
>TRBJ1-5|15|NA|TRBV6-1|TRBD1
TGTGCCAGCAGTACTACTACAGGGGGCACTCAGCCCCAGCATTTT
CASSTTTGGTQPQHF
>TRBJ1-1|17|NA|TRBV5-1|TRBD1
TGCGCCAGCAGCTTGGCCGGTCGGACAGGGGAGTCGGGGAAAGCTTTCTTT
CASSLAGRTGESGKAFF
>TRBJ2-3|14|NA|TRBV6-1|NA
TGTGCCAGCAGTGTCGGGGGATTCACAGATACGCAGTATTTT
CASSVGGFTDTQYF
>TRBJ2-5|17|NA|TRBV5-1|TRBD1
TGCGCCAGCAGCATGCTGACTACAGGGGAAGTTATGGAGACCCAGTACTTC
CASSMLTTGEVMETQYF
>TRBJ1-4|16|NA|TRBV7-6|NA
TGTGCCAGCAGCTTATTCGCAGGGCCAACTAATGAAAAACTGTTTTTT
CASSLFAGPTNEKLFF
>TRBJ1-2|13|NA|TRBV19|TRBD1
TGTGCCAGTAGTGGGACAGGGACCTATGGCTACACCTTC
CASSGTGTYGYTF
>TRBJ2-7|16|NA|TRBV28|TRBD2
TGTGCCAGCACGACTAGCGGGAGATGGGGCTCCTACGAGCAGTACTTC
CASTTSGRWGSYEQYF
>TRBJ1-1|13|once|TRBV10-1|NA
TGCGCCAGCAGTGAGGGAGGGTTTGGGAAAGCTTTCTTT
CASSEGGFGKAFF
>TRBJ1-5|16|once|TRBV28|NA
TGTGCCAGCAGTTTTATTTTCCAGGGTCGGTTTCAGCCCCAGCATTTT
CASSFIFQGRFQPQHF
>TRBJ1-1|14|NA|TRBV6-1|NA
TGTGCCAGCACCAGGGTTGTTGTCCCCACTGAAGCTTTCTTT
CASTRVVVPTEAFF
>TRBJ1-1|9|NA|TRBV28|NA
TGTGCCAGCGGGAGGGAAGCTTTCTTT
CASGREAFF
>TRBJ1-5|17|NA|TRBV28|NA
TGTGCCAGCAGTCCCCCTGGGGGGGGGCGGGGCAATCAGCCCCAGCATTTT
CASSPPGGGRGNQPQHF
>TRBJ2-3|15|NA|TRBV28|NA
TGTGCCAGCAGTCGCGGACTTCTCCGCACAGATACGCAGTATTTT
CASSRGLLRTDTQYF